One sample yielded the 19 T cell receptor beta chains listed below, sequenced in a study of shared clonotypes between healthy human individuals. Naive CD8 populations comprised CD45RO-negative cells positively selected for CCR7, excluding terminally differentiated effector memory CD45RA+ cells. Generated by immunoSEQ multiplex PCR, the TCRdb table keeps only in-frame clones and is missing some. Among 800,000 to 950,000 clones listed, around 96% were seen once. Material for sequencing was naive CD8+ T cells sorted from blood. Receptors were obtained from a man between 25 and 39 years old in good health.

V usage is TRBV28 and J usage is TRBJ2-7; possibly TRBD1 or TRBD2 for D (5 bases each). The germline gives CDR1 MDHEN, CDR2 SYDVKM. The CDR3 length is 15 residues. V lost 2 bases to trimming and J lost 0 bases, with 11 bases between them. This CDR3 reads CASSLGDGHSYEQYF. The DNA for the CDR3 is TGTGCCAGCAGTTTAGGGGACGGACACTCCTACGAGCAGTACTTC.

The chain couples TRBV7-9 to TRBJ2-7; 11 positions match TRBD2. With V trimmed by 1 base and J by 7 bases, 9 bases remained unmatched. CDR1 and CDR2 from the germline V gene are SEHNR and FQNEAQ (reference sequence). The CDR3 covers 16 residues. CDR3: CASSLVAGGPEWEQYF. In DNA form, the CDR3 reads TGTGCCAGCAGCTTAGTAGCGGGAGGGCCGGAGTGGGAGCAGTACTTC.

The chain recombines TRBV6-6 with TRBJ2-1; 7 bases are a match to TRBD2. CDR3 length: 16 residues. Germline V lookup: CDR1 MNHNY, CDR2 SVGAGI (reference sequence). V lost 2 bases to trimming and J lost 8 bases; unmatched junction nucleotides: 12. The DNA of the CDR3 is TGTGCCAGCAGTTACCCCGCGGGGGTCCTTAATGATGAGCAGTTCTTC. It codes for CASSYPAGVLNDEQFF.

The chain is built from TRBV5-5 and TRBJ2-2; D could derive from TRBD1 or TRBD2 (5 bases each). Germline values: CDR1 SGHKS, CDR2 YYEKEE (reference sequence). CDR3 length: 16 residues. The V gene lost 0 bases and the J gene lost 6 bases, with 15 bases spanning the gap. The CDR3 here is CASSLGQGARAGELFF. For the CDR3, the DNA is TGTGCCAGCAGCTTGGGCCAAGGGGCGAGGGCCGGGGAGCTGTTTTTT.

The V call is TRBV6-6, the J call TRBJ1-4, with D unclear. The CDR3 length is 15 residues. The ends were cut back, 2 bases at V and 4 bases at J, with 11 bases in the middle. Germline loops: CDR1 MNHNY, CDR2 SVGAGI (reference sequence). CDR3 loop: CASSYMHRNNEKLFF. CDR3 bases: TGTGCCAGCAGTTACATGCACCGAAATAATGAAAAACTGTTTTTT.

CDR3 sequence reads: CASSLGIAAANYGYTF. The CDR3 DNA is TGTGCCAGCAGCTTGGGTATAGCGGCAGCTAACTATGGCTACACCTTC. This rearrangement joins TRBV5-4 to TRBJ1-2; D gene ambiguous. The CDR3 is 16 residues long. Germline values: CDR1 SGHNT, CDR2 YYREEE (reference sequence). Trimming cost V 0 bases and J 0 bases, with 12 bases left between them.

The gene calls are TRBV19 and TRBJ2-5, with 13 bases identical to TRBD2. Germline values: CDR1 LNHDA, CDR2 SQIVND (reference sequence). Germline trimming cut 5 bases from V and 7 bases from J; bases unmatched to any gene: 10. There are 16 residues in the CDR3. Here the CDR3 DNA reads TGTGCCAGTAGTGCCCTAGGACTAGCGGGAGTGGGGACCCAGTACTTC. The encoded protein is CASSALGLAGVGTQYF.

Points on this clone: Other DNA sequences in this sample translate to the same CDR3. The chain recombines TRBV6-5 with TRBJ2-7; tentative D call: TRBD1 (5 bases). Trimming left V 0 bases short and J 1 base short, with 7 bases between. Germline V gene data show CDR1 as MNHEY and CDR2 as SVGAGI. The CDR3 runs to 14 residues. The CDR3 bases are TGTGCCAGCAGTTACTCGGCAGGGTCCTACGAGCAGTACTTC. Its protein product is CASSYSAGSYEQYF.

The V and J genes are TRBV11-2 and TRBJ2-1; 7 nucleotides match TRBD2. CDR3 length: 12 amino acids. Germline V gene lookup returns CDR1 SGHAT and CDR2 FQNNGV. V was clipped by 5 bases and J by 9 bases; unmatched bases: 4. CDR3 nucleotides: TGTGCCAGCAGCAAACTAGCGTCTGAGCAGTTCTTC. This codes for CASSKLASEQFF.

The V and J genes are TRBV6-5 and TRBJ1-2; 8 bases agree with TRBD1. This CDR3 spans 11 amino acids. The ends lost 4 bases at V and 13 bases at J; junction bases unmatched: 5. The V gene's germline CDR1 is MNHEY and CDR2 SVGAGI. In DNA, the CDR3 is TGTGCCAGCAGTTCAGACAGGGGAATCACCTTC. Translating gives CASSSDRGITF.

The CDR3: CASSSRLAGHSYEQYF. The CDR3, as DNA: TGTGCCAGCAGTTCAAGACTAGCGGGGCACTCCTACGAGCAGTACTTC. This sequence joins TRBV28 and TRBJ2-7; 11 nucleotides line up with TRBD2. Trimming cost V 4 bases and J 0 bases; bases outside gene matches: 5. The CDR3 loop spans 16 amino acids. Germline V gene lookup returns CDR1 MDHEN and CDR2 SYDVKM.

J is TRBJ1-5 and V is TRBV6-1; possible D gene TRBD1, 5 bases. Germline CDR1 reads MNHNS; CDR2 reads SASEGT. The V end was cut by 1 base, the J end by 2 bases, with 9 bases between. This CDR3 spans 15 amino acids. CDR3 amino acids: CASSEVGLGNQPQHF. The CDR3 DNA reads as TGTGCCAGCAGTGAAGTGGGGCTCGGCAATCAGCCCCAGCATTTT.

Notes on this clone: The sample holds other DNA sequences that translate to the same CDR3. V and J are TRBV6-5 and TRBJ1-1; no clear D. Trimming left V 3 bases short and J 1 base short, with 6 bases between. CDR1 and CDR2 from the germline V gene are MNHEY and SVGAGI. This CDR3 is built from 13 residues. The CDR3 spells CASSYAGNTEAFF. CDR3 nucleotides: TGTGCCAGCAGTTATGCAGGGAACACTGAAGCTTTCTTT.

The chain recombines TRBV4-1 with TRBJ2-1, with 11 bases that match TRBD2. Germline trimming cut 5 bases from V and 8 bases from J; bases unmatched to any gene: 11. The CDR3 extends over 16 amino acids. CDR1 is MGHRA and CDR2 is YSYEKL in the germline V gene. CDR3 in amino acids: CASSYTLAGVVDEQFF. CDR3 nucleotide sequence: TGCGCCAGCAGCTATACACTAGCGGGAGTAGTGGATGAGCAGTTCTTC.

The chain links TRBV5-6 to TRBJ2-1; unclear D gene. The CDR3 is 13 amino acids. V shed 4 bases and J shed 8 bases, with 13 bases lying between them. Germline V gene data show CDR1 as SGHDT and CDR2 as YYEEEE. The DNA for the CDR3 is TGTGCCAGCAGCCCGGTAAGGTTGGATGAGCAGTTCTTC. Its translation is CASSPVRLDEQFF.

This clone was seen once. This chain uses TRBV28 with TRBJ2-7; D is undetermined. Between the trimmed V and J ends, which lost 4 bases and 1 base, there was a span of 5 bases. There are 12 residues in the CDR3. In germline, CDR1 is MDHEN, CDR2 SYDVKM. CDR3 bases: TGTGCCAGCAGTTCCATTTCCTACGAGCAGTACTTC. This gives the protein CASSSISYEQYF.

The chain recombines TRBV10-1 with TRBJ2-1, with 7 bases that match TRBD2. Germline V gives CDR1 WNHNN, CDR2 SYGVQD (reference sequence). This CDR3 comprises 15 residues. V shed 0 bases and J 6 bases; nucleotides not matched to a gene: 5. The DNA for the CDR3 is TGCGCCAGCAGTGAGTCCCAGCAGCGGGGCAATGAGCAGTTCTTC. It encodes CASSESQQRGNEQFF.

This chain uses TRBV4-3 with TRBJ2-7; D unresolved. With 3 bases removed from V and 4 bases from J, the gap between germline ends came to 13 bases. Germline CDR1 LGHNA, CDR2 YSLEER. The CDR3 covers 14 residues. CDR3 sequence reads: CASSQGKVNYEQYF. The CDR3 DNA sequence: TGCGCCAGCAGCCAGGGAAAGGTGAATTACGAGCAGTACTTC.

CDR3 nucleotide sequence: TGTGCCAGCAGCTCAAAGGGGGGAAGCAATCAGCCCCAGCATTTT. The encoded protein is CASSSKGGSNQPQHF. The chain recombines TRBV7-9 with TRBJ1-5; D perhaps matches TRBD1 (6 bases). The CDR3 extends over 15 amino acids. Per germline, CDR1 SEHNR and CDR2 FQNEAQ (reference sequence). Trimming left V 4 bases short and J 1 base short, with 11 bases between.